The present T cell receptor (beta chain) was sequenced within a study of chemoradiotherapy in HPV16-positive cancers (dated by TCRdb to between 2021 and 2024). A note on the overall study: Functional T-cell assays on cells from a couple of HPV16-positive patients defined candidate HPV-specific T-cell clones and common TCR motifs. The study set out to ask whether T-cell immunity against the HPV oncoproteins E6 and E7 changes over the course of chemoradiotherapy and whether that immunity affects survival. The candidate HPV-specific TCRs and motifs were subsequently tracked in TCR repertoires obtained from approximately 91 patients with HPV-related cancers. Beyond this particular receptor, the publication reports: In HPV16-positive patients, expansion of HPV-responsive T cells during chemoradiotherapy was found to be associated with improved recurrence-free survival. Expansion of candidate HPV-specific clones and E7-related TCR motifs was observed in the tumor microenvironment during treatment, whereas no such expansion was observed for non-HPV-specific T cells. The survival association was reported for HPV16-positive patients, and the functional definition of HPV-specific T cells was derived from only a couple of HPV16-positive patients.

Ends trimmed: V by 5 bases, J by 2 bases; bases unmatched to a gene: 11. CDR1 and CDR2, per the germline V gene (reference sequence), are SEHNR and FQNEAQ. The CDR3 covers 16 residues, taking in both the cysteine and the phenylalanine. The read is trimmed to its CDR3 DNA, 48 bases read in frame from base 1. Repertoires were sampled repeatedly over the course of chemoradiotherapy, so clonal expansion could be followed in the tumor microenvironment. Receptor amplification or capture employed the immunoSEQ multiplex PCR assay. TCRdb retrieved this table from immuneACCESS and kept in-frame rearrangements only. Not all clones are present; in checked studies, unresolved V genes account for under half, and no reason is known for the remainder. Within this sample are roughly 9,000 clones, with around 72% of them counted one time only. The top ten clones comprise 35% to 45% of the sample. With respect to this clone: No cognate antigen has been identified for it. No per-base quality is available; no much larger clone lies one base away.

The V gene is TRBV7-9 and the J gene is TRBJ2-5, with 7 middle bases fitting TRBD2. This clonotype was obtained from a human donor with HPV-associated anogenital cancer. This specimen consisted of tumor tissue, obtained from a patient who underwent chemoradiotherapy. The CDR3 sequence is CASSPGNWRGQETQYF. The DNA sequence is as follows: TGTGCCAGCAGCCCGGGGAACTGGCGGGGGCAAGAGACCCAGTACTTC.